This entry lists 10 T cell receptor beta chains sequenced from one sample in a study of T-cell reconstitution after alpha-beta-depleted transplantation in children. During its preparation, the TCRbeta library received unique molecular identifiers. TCRdb fed the PCR reads into MiXCR, producing one record per CDR3 protein. The top ten hold about 25% of the sample, which has fewer than 85,000 distinct CDR3 sequences, less than 15% seen once. This sample comprised PBMCs, mostly from graft donor cells, obtained 180 days after TCRalphabeta/CD19-depleted stem cell transplant. Every receptor here comes from a male patient aged 2 to 10 who had a stem cell transplant for acute lymphoblastic leukemia, so the T cells may come from the graft donor.

CDR3 in DNA: TGCGCCAGCAGCCGATTAGCGGGAGGCCAAGATACGCAGTATTTT. Encoded protein: CASSRLAGGQDTQYF. The chain recombines TRBV4-3 with TRBJ2-3; 10 bases line up with TRBD2. The CDR3 consists of 15 residues. V trimming: 4 bases; J trimming: 5 bases; junction bases outside the gene matches: 6. CDR1 is LGHNA and CDR2 is YSLEER in the germline V gene.

The CDR3 reads CASSVTVLGTQYF. The CDR3 DNA follows: TGTGCCAGCAGTGTCACCGTCCTGGGGACCCAGTACTTC. This rearrangement joins TRBV2 to TRBJ2-5; no definite D call. The CDR3 sequence is 13 residues long. Trimming shortened V by 4 bases and J by 7 bases, and 13 bases separated the two germline ends. Germline CDR1 and CDR2: SNHLY and FYNNEI.

Worth noting for this clonotype: A much larger clone differs by one base, so this may be a read error. This chain connects TRBV4-2 to TRBJ1-6; D may be TRBD1 (5 bases). The CDR3 loop spans 16 amino acids. With 0 bases removed from V and 11 bases from J, the gap between germline ends came to 17 bases. From germline, CDR1 is LGHNA and CDR2 YNFKEQ. CDR3 residues: CASSQDLRGADTPLHF. The DNA of the CDR3 is TGTGCCAGCAGCCAAGATCTTAGAGGGGCAGACACACCCCTCCACTTT.

The table lists this clonotype with many counts. DNA of the CDR3: TGTGCCATTCGTAAGGAAGACAAAAACATTCAGTACTTC. It translates to CAIRKEDKNIQYF. The chain joins TRBV10-3 to TRBJ2-4; D unresolved. The CDR3 is made up of 13 amino acids. Trimming removed 9 bases at V and 3 bases at J, with 12 bases between. The germline gives CDR1 ENHRY, CDR2 SYGVKD.

This clonotype was seen more than once but under ten times. This chain uses TRBV11-2 with TRBJ2-1; D remains unclear. The germline V gene encodes CDR1 SGHAT and CDR2 FQNNGV. The CDR3 totals 14 residues. V was cut by 1 base and J by 5 bases, with 9 bases left in between. CDR3 bases: TGTGCCAGCAGCTTAGGTGCTGGGGACAATGAGCAGTTCTTC. This sequence encodes CASSLGAGDNEQFF. Full variable domain (rest looked up from reference TRBV11-2 and TRBJ2-1): EAGVAQSPRYKIIEKRQSVAFWCNPISGHATLYWYQQILGQGPKLLIQFQNNGVVDDSQLPKDRFSAERLKGVDSTLKIQPAKLEDSAVYLCASSLGAGDNEQFFGPGTRLTVL.

The chain joins TRBV7-9 to TRBJ2-5; possible D gene TRBD2, 5 bases. CDR3 length: 13 residues. V was trimmed by 7 bases and J by 2 bases, leaving 11 bases between them. Germline CDR1 is SEHNR and CDR2 is FQNEAQ (reference sequence). CDR3 coding DNA: TGTGCCAGCAACTCCCCGGGACAAGAGACCCAGTACTTC. Protein sequence: CASNSPGQETQYF.

This chain connects TRBV5-8 to TRBJ2-7, with D perhaps TRBD1 (6 bases). CDR1 is SGHTS, CDR2 YDEGEE, per germline. The V end was cut by 5 bases, the J end by 5 bases, with 11 bases between. This CDR3 is built from 12 residues. The CDR3 sequence is CASSWTVNEQYF. The CDR3 coding sequence is TGTGCCAGCAGTTGGACAGTTAACGAGCAGTACTTC.

This clonotype was found a few times. V and J are TRBV3-1 and TRBJ1-1, with unresolved D. The CDR3 extends over 13 amino acids. CDR1 is LGHDT and CDR2 is YNNKEL in the germline V gene (reference sequence). V lost 2 bases and J lost 1, with 5 bases in between. The CDR3 reads CASSQNWNTEAFF. The CDR3 DNA sequence: TGTGCCAGCAGCCAAAACTGGAACACTGAAGCTTTCTTT.

This clonotype occurred a few times. The chain is built from TRBV20-1 and TRBJ2-1; a weak D match, TRBD1 (6 bases). V gave up 5 bases and J gave up 3 bases, with 11 bases separating them. Germline CDR1 and CDR2: DFQATT and SNEGSKA (reference sequence). This CDR3 contains 13 residues. The DNA of the CDR3 is TGCAGTGCTGGGGAGACAGGCTACAATGAGCAGTTCTTC. Encoded protein: CSAGETGYNEQFF.

The chain combines TRBV14 with TRBJ1-1, with D unresolved. Deletions cut 4 bases from V and 6 bases from J, with 9 bases between. The germline V gene has CDR1 SGHDN and CDR2 FVKESK. The CDR3 extends over 12 amino acids. The CDR3 is CASSRTRAEAFF. The CDR3 nucleotides are TGTGCCAGCAGCCGCACGCGGGCTGAAGCTTTCTTT.